This record concerns one TCR beta chain sequence. Original data processing: The assay estimated nucleated cells by amplifying reference gene primers. This table comes from immunoSEQ multiplex PCR, and its TCRdb copy is limited to in-frame clones, with some not included. V and J calls and clone size are those listed in that table; D and trimming were worked out from the DNA. The sample carries about 140,000 clones, approximately 80% recorded once. Trimming pared 4 bases from V and 5 bases from J, leaving 16 bases between. The CDR3 sequence is 15 residues long. Per the germline V gene, CDR1 is SGHRS and CDR2 is YFSETQ. The data derive from a study of blood T cell repertoires in COVID-19. Study-level information: From T cells, B-cell-depleted T cells, or PBMCs came the material, which was cDNA or gDNA.

This sequence joins TRBV5-1 and TRBJ2-1, with a tentative D call TRBD2 (5 bases). Sequencing used peripheral blood. This clonotype was obtained from an elderly woman in a cohort sampled during active or convalescent COVID-19. In DNA form, the CDR3 reads TGCGCCAGCAGCCCGGGGTCGGGCGGCAACAATGAGCAGTTCTTC. This translates into CASSPGSGGNNEQFF.